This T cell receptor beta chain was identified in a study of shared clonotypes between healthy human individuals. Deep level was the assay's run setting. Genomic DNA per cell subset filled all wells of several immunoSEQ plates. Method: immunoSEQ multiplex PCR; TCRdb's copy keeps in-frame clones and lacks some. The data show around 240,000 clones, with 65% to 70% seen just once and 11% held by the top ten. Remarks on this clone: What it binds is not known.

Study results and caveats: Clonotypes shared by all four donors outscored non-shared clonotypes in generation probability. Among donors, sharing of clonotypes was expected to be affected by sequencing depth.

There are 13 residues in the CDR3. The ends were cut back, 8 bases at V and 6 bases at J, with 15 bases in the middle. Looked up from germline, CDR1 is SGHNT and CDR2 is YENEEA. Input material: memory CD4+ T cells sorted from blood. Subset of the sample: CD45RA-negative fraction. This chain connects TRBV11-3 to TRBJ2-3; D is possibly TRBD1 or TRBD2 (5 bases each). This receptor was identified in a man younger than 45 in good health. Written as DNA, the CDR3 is TGTGCCAGCGCCGCACCCGGGGCGGATACGCAGTATTTT. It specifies CASAAPGADTQYF.